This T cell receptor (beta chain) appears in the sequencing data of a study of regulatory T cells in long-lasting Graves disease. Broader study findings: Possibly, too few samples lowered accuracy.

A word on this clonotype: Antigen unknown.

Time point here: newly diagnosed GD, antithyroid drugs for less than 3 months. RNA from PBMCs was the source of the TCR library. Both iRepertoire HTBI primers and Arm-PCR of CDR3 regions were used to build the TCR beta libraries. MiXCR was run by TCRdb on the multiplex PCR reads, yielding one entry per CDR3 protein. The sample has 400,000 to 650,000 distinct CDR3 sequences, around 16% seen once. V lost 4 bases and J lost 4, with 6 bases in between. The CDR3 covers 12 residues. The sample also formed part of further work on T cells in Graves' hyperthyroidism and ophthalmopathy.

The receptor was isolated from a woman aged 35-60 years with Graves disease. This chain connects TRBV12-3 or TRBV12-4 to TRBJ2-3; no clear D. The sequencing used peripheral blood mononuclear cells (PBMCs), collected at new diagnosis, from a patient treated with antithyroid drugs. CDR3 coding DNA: TGTGCCAGCAGTTCCTTGCCAGATACGCAGTATTTT. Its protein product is CASSSLPDTQYF.